Listed below are T cell receptor beta chains from one sample, sequenced in a study of blood T cell repertoires in COVID-19. The assay was immunoSEQ multiplex PCR, and TCRdb's table has in-frame clones only and misses some. The sample yields tens of thousands of clones, more than 75% seen once. Sequencing input: peripheral blood. The receptor set was obtained from a man older than 75 with acute or convalescent COVID-19. Both conserved end residues are trimmed from each CDR3. Not all rows give a size; the values are once, few, many and, for expanded clones, a class.

TRBJ2-5 | TRBV5-1 | - | ASSLGQPQETQY
TRBJ2-7 | TRBV6-5 | - | ASSSARFHEQY
TRBJ2-2 | TRBV24-1 | - | ATSDSFGTGLHGELF
TRBJ2-3 | TRBV7-2 | - | ASSTGGGGVDTQY
TRBJ1-6 | TRBV5-8 | - | ASSALRRGNSPLH
TRBJ2-3 | TRBV24-1 | few | ATSGDIRLSGRGTQY
TRBJ1-1 | TRBV28 | - | ASSLVGGQTEAF
TRBJ1-5 | TRBV19 | - | ASSRTNNQPQH
TRBJ1-3 | TRBV5-1 | - | ASSSGQGRNTIY
TRBJ1-4 | TRBV3-1/TRBV3-2 | - | ASSLTGPVGEKLF
TRBJ1-2 | TRBV10-1 | - | ASSDRQGWVYGYT
TRBJ1-2 | TRBV10-3 | - | AISTGTLGSYT
TRBJ2-1 | TRBV12-3/TRBV12-4 | - | ASSLDSGNEQF
TRBJ2-1 | TRBV10-3 | - | AISESLAANNEQF
TRBJ2-5 | TRBV5-4 | once | ASSLNHRETQY
TRBJ2-3 | TRBV4-2 | - | ASSQDPPRRGSTDTQY
TRBJ2-5 | TRBV11-2 | - | ASSLGGVETQY
TRBJ1-1 | TRBV20-1 | - | SASRAAATEAF
TRBJ1-1 | TRBV12-3/TRBV12-4 | - | ASSPQGFTEAF
TRBJ2-3 | TRBV6-6 | - | ASRPSGSFSDTQY
TRBJ2-7 | TRBV5-6 | - | ASSLRGRGFYEQY
TRBJ1-5 | TRBV4-1 | few | ASSQVPASNQPQH
TRBJ2-3 | TRBV19 | - | ASSPFPQGLAGGATDTQY
TRBJ2-7 | TRBV7-9 | - | ASSRGQGDDEQY
TRBJ2-7 | TRBV2 | - | ASRGGTSYEQY
TRBJ1-5 | TRBV19 | - | ASKQGDQPQH
TRBJ1-1 | TRBV3-1/TRBV3-2 | few | ASSQGVGGTEAF
TRBJ2-7 | TRBV28 | - | ASRLGGQQLSYEQY
TRBJ1-2 | TRBV6-5 | - | ASSQQGRGYGYT
TRBJ1-2 | TRBV5-8 | - | ASSLMGAGYT
TRBJ2-3 | TRBV11-2 | - | ASSTGVKDTQY
TRBJ2-2 | TRBV6-2/TRBV6-3 | once | ASSPNRVAGELF
TRBJ2-7 | TRBV18 | - | ASSSDWSSYEQY
TRBJ2-1 | TRBV4-1 | - | ASSPIGGGGRNEQF
TRBJ2-1 | TRBV9 | - | ASSVLDWTDEQF
TRBJ2-7 | TRBV9 | - | ASSASEDQSSYEQY
TRBJ1-4 | TRBV20-1 | - | SAGPGYGLF
TRBJ2-5 | TRBV5-6 | - | ASSLDLAGGETQY
TRBJ2-5 | TRBV10-2 | - | ASLGRGQETQY
TRBJ1-5 | TRBV10-3 | - | AISDHTGNQPQH
TRBJ2-4 | TRBV28 | few | ASSLSGAGAKNIQY